The entry below describes one TCR beta chain. The data are from a study of PD-1 blockade in classical Hodgkin lymphoma. Profiling relied on immunoSEQ multiplex PCR, and the TCRdb table lists in-frame clones only, not all of them. Of over 15,000 clones in the sample, more than 70% were seen once. As to time point: cycle 4 day 1 (C4D1), after 6 weeks of nivolumab. Relapse after autologous stem cell transplantation occurred in every patient, and brentuximab vedotin exposure varied. The CDR3 has 15 residues. V was trimmed by 4 bases and J by 4 bases, leaving 17 bases between them. Germline values: CDR1 SGHNT, CDR2 YYREEE (reference sequence).

The source of this sequence is a human donor with classical Hodgkin lymphoma. The material was peripheral blood mononuclear cells (PBMCs), obtained before the fourth cycle of nivolumab. J is TRBJ1-2 and V is TRBV5-4; no clear D gene. The CDR3 DNA is TGTGCCAGCAGCCCCGACCTGGGAGTGACCTATGGCTACACCTTC. As protein: CASSPDLGVTYGYTF.